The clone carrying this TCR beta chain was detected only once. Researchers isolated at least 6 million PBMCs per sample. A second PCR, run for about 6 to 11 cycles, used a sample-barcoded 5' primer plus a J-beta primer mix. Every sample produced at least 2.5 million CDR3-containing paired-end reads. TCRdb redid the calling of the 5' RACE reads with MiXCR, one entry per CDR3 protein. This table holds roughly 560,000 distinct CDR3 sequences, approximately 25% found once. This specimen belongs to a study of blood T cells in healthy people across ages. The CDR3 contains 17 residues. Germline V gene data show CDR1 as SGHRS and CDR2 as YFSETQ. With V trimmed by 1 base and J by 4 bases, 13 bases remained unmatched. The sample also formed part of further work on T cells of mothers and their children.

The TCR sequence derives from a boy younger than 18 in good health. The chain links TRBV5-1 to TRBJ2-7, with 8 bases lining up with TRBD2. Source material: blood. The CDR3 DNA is TGCGCCAGCAGCTTGACGGGTGGCGGGAGGTTTACTTACGAGCAGTACTTC. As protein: CASSLTGGGRFTYEQYF.